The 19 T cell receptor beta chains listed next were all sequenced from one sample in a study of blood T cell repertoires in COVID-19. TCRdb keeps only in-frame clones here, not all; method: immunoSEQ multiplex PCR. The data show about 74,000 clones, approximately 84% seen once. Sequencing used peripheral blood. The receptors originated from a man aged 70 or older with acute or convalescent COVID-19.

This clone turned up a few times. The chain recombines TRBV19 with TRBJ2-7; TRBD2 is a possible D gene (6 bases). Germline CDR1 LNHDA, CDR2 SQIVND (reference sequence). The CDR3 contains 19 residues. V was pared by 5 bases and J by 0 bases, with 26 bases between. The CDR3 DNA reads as TGTGCCAGTAGTCGTCTGGGGCAGGGCCTGGCTAGCGACTCCTACGAGCAGTACTTC. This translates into CASSRLGQGLASDSYEQYF.

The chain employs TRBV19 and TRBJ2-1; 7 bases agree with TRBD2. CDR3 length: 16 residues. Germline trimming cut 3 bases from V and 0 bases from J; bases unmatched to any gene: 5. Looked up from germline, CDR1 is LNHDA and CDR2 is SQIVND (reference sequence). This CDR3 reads CASSIVAGGSYNEQFF. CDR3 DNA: TGTGCCAGTAGTATTGTAGCGGGCGGCTCCTACAATGAGCAGTTCTTC.

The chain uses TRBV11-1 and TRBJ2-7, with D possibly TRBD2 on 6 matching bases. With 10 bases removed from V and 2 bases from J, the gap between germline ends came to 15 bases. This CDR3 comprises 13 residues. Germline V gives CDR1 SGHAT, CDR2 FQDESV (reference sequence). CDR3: CATGEGNAYEQYF. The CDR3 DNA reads TGTGCCACGGGAGAGGGGAACGCCTACGAGCAGTACTTC.

CDR3 coding DNA: TGTGCCAGCAGCCTACCGGGGGGTGCCACTGAAGCTTTCTTT. Translated, it gives CASSLPGGATEAFF. The chain is built from TRBV6-2 or TRBV6-3 and TRBJ1-1; TRBD1 is a possible D gene (5 bases). With 6 bases removed from V and 4 bases from J, the gap between germline ends came to 15 bases. The CDR3 sequence is 14 residues long. Germline V gene data show CDR1 as MNHEY and CDR2 as SVGEGT.

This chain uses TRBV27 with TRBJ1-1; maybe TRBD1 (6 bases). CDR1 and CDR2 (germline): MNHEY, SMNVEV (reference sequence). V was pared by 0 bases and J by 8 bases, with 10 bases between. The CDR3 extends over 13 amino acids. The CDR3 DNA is TGTGCCAGCAGTTTATCGCCGGGGACAGAAGCTTTCTTT. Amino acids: CASSLSPGTEAFF.

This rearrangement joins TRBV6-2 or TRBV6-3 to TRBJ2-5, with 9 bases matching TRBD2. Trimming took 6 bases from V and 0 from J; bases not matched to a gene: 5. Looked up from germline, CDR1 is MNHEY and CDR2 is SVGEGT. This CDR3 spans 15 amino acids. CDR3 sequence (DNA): TGTGCCAGCAGCGATAGCGGGGGACACCAAGAGACCCAGTACTTC. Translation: CASSDSGGHQETQYF.

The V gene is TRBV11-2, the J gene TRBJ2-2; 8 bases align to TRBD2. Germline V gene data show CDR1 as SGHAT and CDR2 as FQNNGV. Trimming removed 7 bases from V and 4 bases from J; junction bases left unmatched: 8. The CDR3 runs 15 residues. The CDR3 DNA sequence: TGTGCCAGCACCTTCGTCGGGAGGGGCACCGGGGAGCTGTTTTTT. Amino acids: CASTFVGRGTGELFF. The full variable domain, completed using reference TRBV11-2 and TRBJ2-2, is EAGVAQSPRYKIIEKRQSVAFWCNPISGHATLYWYQQILGQGPKLLIQFQNNGVVDDSQLPKDRFSAERLKGVDSTLKIQPAKLEDSAVYLCASTFVGRGTGELFFGEGSRLTVL.

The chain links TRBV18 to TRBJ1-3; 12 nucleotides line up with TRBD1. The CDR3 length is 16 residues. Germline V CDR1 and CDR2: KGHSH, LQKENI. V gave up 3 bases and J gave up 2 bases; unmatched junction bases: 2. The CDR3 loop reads CASSPGQGAAGNTIYF. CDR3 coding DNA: TGTGCCAGCTCACCGGGACAGGGGGCCGCTGGAAACACCATATATTTT.

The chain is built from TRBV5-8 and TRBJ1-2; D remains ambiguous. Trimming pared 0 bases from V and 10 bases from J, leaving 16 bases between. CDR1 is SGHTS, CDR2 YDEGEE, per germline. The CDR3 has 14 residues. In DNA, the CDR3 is TGTGCCAGCAGCTTGGCCGGTGCATCTTCTCACTACACCTTC. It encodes CASSLAGASSHYTF.

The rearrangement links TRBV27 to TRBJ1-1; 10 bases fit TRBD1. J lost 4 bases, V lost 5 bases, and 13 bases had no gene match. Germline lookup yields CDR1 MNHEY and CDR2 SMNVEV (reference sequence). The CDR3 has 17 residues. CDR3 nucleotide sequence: TGTGCCAGCAGTCTCAAGGGACAGGGGTTTGTTCGCACTGAAGCTTTCTTT. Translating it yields CASSLKGQGFVRTEAFF.

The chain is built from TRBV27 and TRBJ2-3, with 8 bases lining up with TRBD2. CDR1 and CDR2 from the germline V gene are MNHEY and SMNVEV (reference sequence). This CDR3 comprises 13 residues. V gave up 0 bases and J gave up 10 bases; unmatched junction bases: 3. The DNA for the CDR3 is TGTGCCAGCAGTTTATCGGGGCGGGGGGCGCAGTATTTT. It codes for CASSLSGRGAQYF.

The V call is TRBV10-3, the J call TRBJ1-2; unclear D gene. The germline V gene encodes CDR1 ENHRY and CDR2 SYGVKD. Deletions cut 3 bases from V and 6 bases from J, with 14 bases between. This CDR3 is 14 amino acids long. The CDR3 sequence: CAISDLGPQDGYTF. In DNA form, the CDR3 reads TGTGCCATCAGTGATTTGGGCCCTCAGGATGGCTACACCTTC.

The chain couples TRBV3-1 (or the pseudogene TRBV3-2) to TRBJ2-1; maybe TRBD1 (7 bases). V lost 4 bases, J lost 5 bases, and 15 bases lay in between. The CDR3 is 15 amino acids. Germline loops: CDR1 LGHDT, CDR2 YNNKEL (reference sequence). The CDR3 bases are TGTGCCAGCAGCCCCCAGGGGGGACCCAACAATGAGCAGTTCTTC. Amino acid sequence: CASSPQGGPNNEQFF.

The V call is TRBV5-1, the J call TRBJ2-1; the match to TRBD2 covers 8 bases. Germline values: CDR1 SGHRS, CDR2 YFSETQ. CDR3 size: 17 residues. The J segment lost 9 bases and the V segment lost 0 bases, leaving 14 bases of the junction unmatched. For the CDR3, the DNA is TGCGCCAGCAGCTTGGCCTTAATAGGGACTAGTAATAGTGAGCAGTTCTTC. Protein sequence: CASSLALIGTSNSEQFF.

CDR3: CASSSPISSGQKYGYTF. DNA of the CDR3: TGTGCCAGCAGCTCACCCATTAGTTCGGGACAGAAATATGGCTACACCTTC. The chain combines TRBV5-4 with TRBJ1-2, with TRBD1 identical over 7 bases. This CDR3 comprises 17 residues. The V gene's germline CDR1 is SGHNT and CDR2 YYREEE (reference sequence). V gave up 3 bases and J gave up 5 bases; unmatched junction bases: 16.

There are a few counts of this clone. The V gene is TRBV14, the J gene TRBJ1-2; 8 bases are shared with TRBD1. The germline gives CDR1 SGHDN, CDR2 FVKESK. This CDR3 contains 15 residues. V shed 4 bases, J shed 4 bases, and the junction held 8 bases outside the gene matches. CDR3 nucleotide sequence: TGTGCCAGCAGCCTGTCGCAGGGGGCCAGCTATGGCTACACCTTC. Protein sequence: CASSLSQGASYGYTF.

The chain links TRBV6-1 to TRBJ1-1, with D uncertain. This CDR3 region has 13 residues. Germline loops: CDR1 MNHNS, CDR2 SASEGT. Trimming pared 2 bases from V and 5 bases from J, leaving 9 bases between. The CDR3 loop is CASSESRGTEAFF. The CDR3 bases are TGTGCCAGCAGTGAAAGTCGGGGAACTGAAGCTTTCTTT.

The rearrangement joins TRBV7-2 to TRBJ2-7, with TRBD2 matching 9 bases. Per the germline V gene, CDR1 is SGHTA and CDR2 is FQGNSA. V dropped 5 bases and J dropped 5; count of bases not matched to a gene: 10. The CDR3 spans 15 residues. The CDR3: CASSTRSGRMNEQYF. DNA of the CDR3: TGTGCCAGCAGCACTCGCAGCGGGAGGATGAACGAGCAGTACTTC.

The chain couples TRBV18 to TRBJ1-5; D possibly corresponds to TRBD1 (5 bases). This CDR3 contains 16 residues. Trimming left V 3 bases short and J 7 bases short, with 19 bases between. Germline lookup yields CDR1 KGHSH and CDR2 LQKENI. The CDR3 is CASSPGSGGIGQPQHF. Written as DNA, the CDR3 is TGTGCCAGCTCACCGGGATCGGGGGGAATCGGACAGCCCCAGCATTTT.